Each of the 7 T cell receptor beta chains below was sequenced from the same sample in a study of cytomegalovirus exposure and HLA in healthy donors. Both 60 Vbeta primers and 13 Jbeta primers went into the PCR. The method was immunoSEQ multiplex PCR; TCRdb's version includes in-frame clones alone and lacks a portion of them. The sample lists under 200,000 clones, around 72% occurring once. The sample comprised PBMCs. The receptors stem from a woman aged 40 to 50 in good health and CMV-seropositive.

This clone was recorded a few times. The chain links TRBV6-1 to TRBJ2-7, with D maybe TRBD1 (6 bases). This CDR3 has 13 amino acids. The V gene lost 1 base and the J gene lost 3 bases, with 7 bases spanning the gap. Germline CDR1 is MNHNS and CDR2 is SASEGT. For the CDR3, the DNA is TGTGCCAGCAGTGAAGACAGGGTCTACGAGCAGTACTTC. Protein product: CASSEDRVYEQYF.

This clone has more than one count but fewer than ten. The chain links TRBV15 to TRBJ1-2, with 7 positions matching TRBD1. The CDR3 sequence is 15 residues long. Germline lookup yields CDR1 LNHNV and CDR2 YYDKDF (reference sequence). J was trimmed by 4 bases and V by 0 bases; bases with no gene match: 5. The CDR3 protein is CATSREQGQSYGYTF. In nucleotides, the CDR3 is TGTGCCACCAGCAGAGAACAGGGGCAGTCCTATGGCTACACCTTC.

This clone was recorded a few times. The chain combines TRBV5-4 with TRBJ2-1; a weak D match, TRBD1 (5 bases). The germline gives CDR1 SGHNT, CDR2 YYREEE (reference sequence). V shed 4 bases and J shed 6 bases, with 20 bases lying between them. The CDR3 contains 16 residues. The CDR3 sequence is CASSPLDSKASNEQFF. CDR3 sequence (DNA): TGTGCCAGCAGCCCACTTGACAGTAAAGCGTCCAATGAGCAGTTCTTC.

This clone was seen only a few times. This sequence joins TRBV7-8 and TRBJ1-5; D perhaps matches TRBD1 (5 bases). Germline CDR1 reads SGHVS; CDR2 reads FQNEAQ. This CDR3 spans 15 amino acids. V was cut by 5 bases and J by 3 bases, with 14 bases left in between. Written as DNA, the CDR3 is TGTGCCAGCAGCCGAGGAGGGGCGATCAATCAGCCCCAGCATTTT. It is translated as CASSRGGAINQPQHF.

V usage is TRBV25-1 and J usage is TRBJ1-5; no firm D call. The germline V gene encodes CDR1 MGHDK and CDR2 SYGVNS. Trimming cost V 4 bases and J 2 bases, with 6 bases left between them. This CDR3 spans 13 amino acids. The chain's CDR3 is CASSASGNQPQHF. The CDR3 region has the DNA TGTGCCAGCAGTGCGTCGGGCAATCAGCCCCAGCATTTT.

V is TRBV10-1 and J is TRBJ1-2; D perhaps matches TRBD1 (6 bases). The CDR3 loop spans 14 amino acids. V gave up 4 bases and J gave up 9 bases, with 18 bases separating them. CDR1 and CDR2 from the germline V gene are WNHNN and SYGVQD (reference sequence). This CDR3 is CASSVGGTKRSYTF. The DNA for the CDR3 is TGCGCCAGCAGTGTGGGGGGGACAAAACGGAGCTACACCTTC.

The chain links TRBV7-9 to TRBJ2-2; a possible D gene is TRBD1 (5 bases). Trimming pared 2 bases from V and 6 bases from J, leaving 10 bases between. Looked up from germline, CDR1 is SEHNR and CDR2 is FQNEAQ (reference sequence). The CDR3 is made up of 14 amino acids. The CDR3 here is CASSLLGRSGELFF. In DNA form, the CDR3 reads TGTGCCAGCAGCTTATTGGGGCGCTCCGGGGAGCTGTTTTTT.